The present entry profiles one T cell receptor (beta chain) with its context. In the original analysis: Amplification of reference gene primers was used by the study to estimate nucleated cell counts. Clones were sequenced by immunoSEQ multiplex PCR, and TCRdb holds only the in-frame ones, with some missing. The D gene and trimming were derived from the DNA, and the V and J assignments and clone size from that table. Of under 50,000 clones in the sample, around four fifths were seen once. Germline V gene lookup returns CDR1 MNHNY and CDR2 SVGAGI (reference sequence). The V gene lost 8 bases and the J gene lost 13 bases, with 16 bases spanning the gap. This CDR3 spans 11 amino acids. This specimen comes from a study of blood T cell repertoires in COVID-19. Study background: Samples taken during acute and convalescent COVID-19 were collected in the United States, Italy and Spain. In each case, the material was cDNA or gDNA derived from T cells, B-cell-depleted T cells, or PBMCs.

This chain joins TRBV6-6 and TRBJ2-3, with D hard to call. The sequencing input was peripheral blood. The clonotype was recovered from a man older than 75 with active or convalescent COVID-19. CDR3 residues: CASGSSAAEYF. DNA of the CDR3: TGTGCCAGCGGATCTTCGGCTGCGGAGTATTTT.